Below, 17 T cell receptor beta chains from the same sample are listed, as sequenced in a study of cytomegalovirus exposure and HLA in healthy donors (dated by TCRdb to 2016 to 2017). Receptor libraries were prepared by the immunoSEQ multiplex PCR assay. The multiplex PCR relied on a mix of 60 forward primers for TCR Vbeta segments and 13 reverse primers for TCR Jbeta segments. Not all clones reach the TCRdb copy of this immuneACCESS table, which keeps in-frame sequences only. Checked studies attribute under half of the gap to unresolved V genes and leave the rest unexplained. This sample holds approximately 140,000 clones; about 84% were observed only once. 6.2% of the sample belongs to the ten largest clones. The specimen was PBMCs. The receptors originated from a woman aged 35 to 49 in good health and CMV-seropositive.

The rearrangement uses TRBV5-1 and TRBJ1-2; maybe TRBD1 (5 bases). Trimming left V 5 bases short and J 0 bases short, with 11 bases between. Germline CDR1 and CDR2: SGHRS and YFSETQ. This CDR3 contains 14 residues. CDR3 in DNA: TGCGCCAGCAGATTACAGGTTGCTAACTATGGCTACACCTTC. Translated, it gives CASRLQVANYGYTF.

The rearrangement links TRBV2 to TRBJ1-1; D is unresolved. The CDR3 runs 15 residues. CDR1 is SNHLY and CDR2 is FYNNEI in the germline V gene. V shed 6 bases and J shed 0 bases, with 14 bases lying between them. The CDR3 DNA reads as TGTGCCAGCAGCCCAGAGTGGGCGATGAACACTGAAGCTTTCTTT. Residues: CASSPEWAMNTEAFF.

The CDR3 DNA is TGTGCCAGCAGTTACCCGGGACAGGCCTACGAGCAGTACTTC. The encoded protein is CASSYPGQAYEQYF. The chain has TRBV6-6 and TRBJ2-5; 8 bases match TRBD1. TRBJ2-7 explains the end of the DNA better; the J call may be wrong. There are 14 residues in the CDR3. Germline CDR1 MNHNY, CDR2 SVGAGI (reference sequence).

The CDR3 reads CASSSGQGRGETQYF. The CDR3, as DNA: TGTGCCAGCTCATCGGGACAGGGGAGAGGAGAGACCCAGTACTTC. V gene TRBV18 combines with J gene TRBJ2-5; TRBD1 matches 10 bases. CDR1 and CDR2 (germline): KGHSH, LQKENI. There are 15 residues in the CDR3. The ends lost 5 bases at V and 4 bases at J; junction bases unmatched: 7.

This chain joins TRBV11-2 and TRBJ2-6; TRBD2 agrees at 9 bases. With 2 bases clipped from V and 0 bases from J, the junction kept 2 bases outside the gene matches. This CDR3 contains 17 residues. The V gene's germline CDR1 is SGHAT and CDR2 FQNNGV. In nucleotides, the CDR3 is TGTGCCAGCAGCTTACTAGCGGGGATCTCTGGGGCCAACGTCCTGACTTTC. This gives the protein CASSLLAGISGANVLTF.

The chain employs TRBV5-1 and TRBJ2-3, with D perhaps TRBD1 (6 bases). The CDR3 spans 13 residues. Germline values: CDR1 SGHRS, CDR2 YFSETQ. Between the trimmed V and J ends, which lost 4 bases and 7 bases, there was a span of 13 bases. CDR3 DNA sequence: TGCGCCAGCAGCGTTGAACAGGGTTATACGCAGTATTTT. It translates to CASSVEQGYTQYF.

The chain joins TRBV15 to TRBJ1-1, with D unresolved. V was pared by 1 base and J by 4 bases, with 16 bases between. Germline V gene data show CDR1 as LNHNV and CDR2 as YYDKDF (reference sequence). CDR3 length: 16 amino acids. CDR3 sequence reads: CATSRVRKAVGTEAFF. The CDR3, as DNA: TGTGCCACCAGCAGAGTAAGGAAGGCGGTCGGCACTGAAGCTTTCTTT.

The chain employs TRBV5-1 and TRBJ2-5; 7 bases fit TRBD1. Germline CDR1 is SGHRS and CDR2 is YFSETQ. Trimming at V came to 3 bases and at J to 7 bases, leaving 9 bases not matched to a gene. The length of the CDR3 is 14 residues. DNA of the CDR3: TGCGCCAGCAGCTGGGGACAGCCCCTTAGGACCCAGTACTTC. Translation: CASSWGQPLRTQYF.

This clone was observed a few times. The V gene is TRBV7-2, the J gene TRBJ2-1; 7 positions match TRBD2. The CDR3 totals 16 residues. The V gene's germline CDR1 is SGHTA and CDR2 FQGNSA. V was pared by 4 bases and J by 10 bases, with 16 bases of the junction left unmatched. The CDR3 sequence: CASSSHGGSAAGEQFF. As DNA, the CDR3 is TGTGCCAGCAGCTCCCACGGCGGGAGCGCTGCGGGAGAGCAGTTCTTC.

As for this clone: The germline gene is not matched at one end of the junction; a read error may be the cause. The sample contains more than one DNA sequence encoding this CDR3. The V call is TRBV7-2, the J call TRBJ2-1; the match to TRBD2 covers 7 bases. Per the germline V gene, CDR1 is SGHTA and CDR2 is FQGNSA. CDR3 length: 19 residues. The CDR3 here is CASSWGWRDLAEEGNEQFF. CDR3 DNA sequence: TGTGCCAGTAGCTGGGGGTGGAGGGATCTAGCGGAGGAGGGGAATGAGCAGTTCTTC. The full variable domain, rest sourced from reference TRBV7-2 and TRBJ2-1, is GAGVSQSPSNKVTEKGKDVELRCDPISGHTALYWYRQSLGQGLEFLIYFQGNSAPDKSGLPSDRFSAERTGGSVSTLTIQRTQQEDSAVYLCASSWGWRDLAEEGNEQFFGPGTRLTVL.

CDR3 nucleotide sequence: TGCAGCGCTACAGGGGACATGAACACTGAAGCTTTCTTT. It encodes CSATGDMNTEAFF. The chain has TRBV29-1 and TRBJ1-1; 7 bases are shared with TRBD1. The length of the CDR3 is 13 residues. Germline V gives CDR1 SQVTM, CDR2 ANQGSEA. Germline trimming cut 7 bases from V and 0 bases from J; bases unmatched to any gene: 5.

V gene TRBV11-2 combines with J gene TRBJ2-2, with D perhaps TRBD1 (6 bases). The V and J ends lost 4 bases and 1 base respectively, with 13 bases between them. The CDR3 is 16 residues long. CDR1 is SGHAT, CDR2 FQNNGV, per germline. For the CDR3, the DNA is TGTGCCAGCAGCTGGCCCACAGGGCTGAACACCGGGGAGCTGTTTTTT. This translates into CASSWPTGLNTGELFF.

V usage is TRBV11-2 and J usage is TRBJ1-1; a possible D gene is TRBD1 (5 bases). The CDR3 has 15 residues. V lost 1 base, J lost 0 bases, and 9 bases lay in between. Germline-derived CDR1 and CDR2 are SGHAT and FQNNGV. CDR3 sequence (DNA): TGTGCCAGCAGCTTAGGGGGCAGCCTGAACACTGAAGCTTTCTTT. Residues: CASSLGGSLNTEAFF.

This clone is termed medium-sized. This chain uses TRBV4-1 with TRBJ2-1, with a possible D match to TRBD2 (6 bases). The CDR3 is 15 amino acids. The ends were cut back, 0 bases at V and 4 bases at J, with 10 bases in the middle. Germline V gene lookup returns CDR1 MGHRA and CDR2 YSYEKL. The CDR3 DNA sequence: TGCGCCAGCAGCCAAGATTGGGGGACTTACAATGAGCAGTTCTTC. This codes for CASSQDWGTYNEQFF.

This clone was recorded once. The chain combines TRBV7-8 with TRBJ2-1; 15 bases align to TRBD2. The CDR3 is 16 amino acids. Looked up from germline, CDR1 is SGHVS and CDR2 is FQNEAQ. V shed 1 base, J shed 14 bases, and the junction held 9 bases outside the gene matches. CDR3 region: CASSLGKTGLAGGEFF. CDR3 sequence (DNA): TGTGCCAGCAGCTTAGGCAAGACGGGACTAGCGGGAGGAGAGTTCTTC.

This clone was observed a few times. This sequence joins TRBV10-3 and TRBJ1-2, with D perhaps TRBD1 (5 bases). The CDR3 spans 13 residues. Trimming took off 0 bases at V and 8 bases at J, with 10 bases between the two ends. Germline loops: CDR1 ENHRY, CDR2 SYGVKD. CDR3 amino acids: CAISESSGQGYTF. The CDR3 DNA follows: TGTGCCATCAGTGAGTCGTCAGGGCAGGGCTACACCTTC.

The V gene is TRBV5-1, the J gene TRBJ2-7, with 8 bases matching TRBD2. The CDR3 sequence is 15 residues long. Unmatched junction bases numbered 6, after V lost 4 bases and J lost 0 bases. In germline, CDR1 is SGHRS, CDR2 YFSETQ. The CDR3 protein is CASSPGGVDSYEQYF. CDR3 coding DNA: TGCGCCAGCAGCCCGGGGGGGGTTGACTCCTACGAGCAGTACTTC.